This T cell receptor beta chain was recovered during a study of graft-versus-host responses after intestinal transplantation. Study-level background: Every recipient had anti-thymocyte globulin induction and 3 to 4 years of tacrolimus plus steroids.

The CDR3 has 13 amino acids. Findings and caveats of the study: Analysis identified GvH clones in recipient marrow, with some appearing first in ileum or blood. Subjects displaying graft-donor T cell macrochimerism possessed elevated graft-versus-host to host-versus-graft clonal ratios inside allografts. An association linked early post-transplant HvG declines with peak circulating GvH clone levels.

The assay was immunoSEQ multiplex PCR, and TCRdb's table has in-frame clones only and misses some. The repertoire holds roughly 77,000 clones, with roughly 90% as singletons. As concerns this clone: Its antigen is currently unknown.

The V call is TRBV21-1, the J call TRBJ2-5; the listed D gene, TRBD1, was not tested against the DNA. TRBV21-1 is a pseudogene. Sample: unstimulated CD8+ T cells sorted from spleen or lymph node cells, taken before intestinal transplant. The receptor was derived from a human donor who received an intestinal transplant. CDR3 region: CASMAVHQETQYF. CDR3 bases: TGTGCCAGCATGGCAGTTCACCAAGAGACCCAGTACTTC.